This T cell receptor (beta chain) was found in a study of cytomegalovirus exposure and HLA in healthy donors (dated by TCRdb to about 2017). Study-level background: In an earlier analysis of roughly 590 of the donors, about 260 Gb of sequence data and approximately 120 million unique TCR beta sequences from 180 million or so T cells were reported. Along with the approximately 600-subject first cohort, a separate validation cohort of over a hundred different subjects was used. To predict cytomegalovirus infection status, the study brought together high-throughput TCR immunosequencing, statistical association of individual TCRs with disease status, and machine learning. A later genetic analysis took genome-wide SNP genotypes for about 65% of the roughly 670 donors and used that subset as a discovery cohort. Roughly 300 gigabases of sequencing data and 70 million to 95 million unique TCR sequences made up an early release that covered 640 HLA-typed donors. The T cell repertoires of several hundred subjects were profiled by immunosequencing and related to cytomegalovirus serostatus. An earlier analysis of 587 of the donors used high-throughput TCR beta sequencing to judge whether each TCR beta V gene segment behaved as functional or pseudogenic. In the later analysis, no new phenotypic data were used to find candidate immune exposures; instead, reliance was placed on TCR beta sequences and their occurrence across donors. To study patterns of TCR occurrence, a later analysis re-analyzed previously published TCR beta repertoires from 500 to 850 donors and added high-resolution HLA genotyping. Donor age, sex, ethnicity and CMV serostatus were compiled together with the repertoire data. Of the approximately 400 genotyped donors, 70% to 90% were placed in the genetic ancestry cluster associated with self-reported Caucasian donors. HLA typing included class I and class II loci at four-digit resolution. Roughly 5 DR-DQ haplotypes were handled as single units for association and clustering, since linkage in the cohort was strong. Typing coverage differed by locus: A, B, C, DRB1 and DQB1 were typed in roughly 620-630 donors, DQA1 in about 500, DPA1 in approximately 610, and DPB1 in around 440. Across roughly 420 genotyped donors of the cohort, an average of 235,054 unique TCR beta nucleotide sequences per donor were sequenced, and 15% to 20% of those sequences were non-productive. Every discovery cohort repertoire had been produced on one sequencing platform. The aim of the study was to test whether cataloging public T cell receptors could identify signatures of past pathogen exposure. The paper's findings and limits, for the study overall: Most TCR sequences were seen in very few donors, while some public TCRs were found in many individuals. This cohort had only TCR beta chains sequenced, and the lack of alpha or paired-chain data limited which features could be detected. The classifier was reported to diagnose cytomegalovirus status with high specificity and sensitivity in both the original and validation cohorts. Strong co-occurrence of HLA alleles, especially DR and DQ, made assigning TCR associations to individual alleles difficult. In a later genetic analysis, a missense DCLRE1C variant was associated with V-gene and J-gene trimming of TCR beta chains, and the association was replicated in an independent cohort. Some IMGT-functional V segments, including TRBV6-2 and TRBV6-3, could not be distinguished by the 87-base-pair reads and were therefore excluded. A further reported finding was that TCR beta sequences accurately predicted the HLA-A and HLA-B alleles for most subjects in the first cohort. About 15 rarely observed V segments, including chromosome 9 orphons, were excluded from the earlier analysis of approximately 600 of the donors because counts were too low. In a later analysis, about 16,000 TCR beta sequences were associated with specific HLA alleles at a false discovery rate of 0.05. Linkage disequilibrium might explain the correlated functional status among segregating V segments, but an unknown experimental factor could not be excluded. The presence/absence analyses assumed that sequencing depth was roughly uniform across donors, and that assumption may not be true. The study gave a list of 150 to 200 TCR beta chains associated with cytomegalovirus. The authors suggested that the approach could potentially be extended to other disease states and immunological phenotypes. A later genetic analysis reported fewer N-insertions in productive TCRs among donors in an Asian-associated ancestry cluster than the approximately 670-donor mean. In a later analysis, the rate of TCR association differed among HLA loci, with DRB1 alleles having the most associated TCRs and HLA-C alleles having the fewest. Three of the identified cytomegalovirus-associated TCR beta chains were confirmed in vitro to be specific for cytomegalovirus antigens. A later analysis found that most CMV-associated TCR beta chains appeared HLA-restricted, with HLA associations seemingly driven largely by CMV exposure. In an earlier analysis of fewer than 700 of the donors, most TCR beta V segments appeared in productive rearrangements about 90% or about 30% of the time, broadly matching IMGT annotations. Compared with equally common non-associated chains, HLA-associated TCR beta chains in a later analysis were more clonally expanded and had lower generation probabilities. A cluster of highly shared sequence variants was judged likely to be a technical artifact of the sequencing pipeline. Because HLA typing was unavailable for some donors at each locus, only the typed subset was used in association tests. According to a later analysis, parvovirus B19, influenza, CMV and Epstein-Barr virus appeared linked to several top co-occurrence clusters. The only immune exposure information available for the cohort was CMV serostatus.

The CDR3 spans 14 residues, from the cysteine through the phenylalanine. Only CDR3 DNA is held: 42 bases, read in frame from base 1. The germline V gene provides CDR1 SGDLS and CDR2 YYNGEE. Deletion took 4 bases off V and 4 bases off J, with a span of 14 bases between the germline ends. In total, 600 or so healthy bone marrow donors made up the cohort. At the time of sampling, every cohort member was nominally healthy, though immune exposures that went unrecorded were likely present. The donor was CMV seropositive and was included in the group of 289 seropositive cohort members. A peripheral blood sample was provided by each donor, and peripheral blood mononuclear cells were used for TCR beta sequencing. The Qiagen DNeasy Blood Extraction Kit was used to extract genomic DNA from the blood cell samples. Library method: the immunoSEQ multiplex PCR assay. For the multiplex PCR, a mixture combining 60 forward primers for TCR Vbeta segments and 13 reverse primers for TCR Jbeta segments was used. The CDR3 region of rearranged TCR beta genes was amplified from genomic DNA with a multiplex PCR assay. The amplified TCR beta libraries were sequenced on the Illumina HiSeq System as 87-base-pair reads. In the source study's methods: A later analysis tallied 75 million to 95 million unique TCR beta chains across the 660 or so repertoires, and some 10 million of those chains were shared by two or more donors. To remove PCR and sequencing errors, raw reads were error-corrected and collapsed into unique sequences using a nearest-neighbor algorithm that merged closely related sequences. Alignment of CDR3 sequences to IMGT reference sequences was used to assign V, D and J gene segments. For a sequence to be retained, at least a six-nucleotide match to both a V gene segment and a J gene segment was required. Rearrangements were called productive when the CDR3 lacked stop codons and stayed in frame with V and J; all others were non-productive. Following IMGT convention, CDR3 was defined as the stretch from the second conserved V-encoded cysteine up to the conserved J-encoded phenylalanine. In an earlier analysis of around 600 of the donors, sequences lacking an unambiguous match to a single V gene segment were excluded. An earlier analysis of about 590 of the donors classified V segments as functional when productive rearrangements were above 56.7% and as segregating when the standard deviation between donors was above 5%. A statistical classification framework was built to diagnose cytomegalovirus status from the catalog of TCR beta chain sequences. A later analysis assigned V and J genes by comparing TCR nucleotide sequences with IMGT/GENE-DB human TR gene sequences. The TCRdist pipeline was used in a later analysis to assign CDR3 sequences and most-parsimonious VDJ recombination scenarios. A later analysis defined each TCR beta chain by its CDR3 amino acid sequence plus V-gene family, and excluded reads lacking a unique V-gene family. As a way to deal with suspected cross-contamination and a sequencing artifact, a later analysis dropped roughly 600 nucleotide sequences that were highly shared and had low generation probability. A later analysis calculated a clonal expansion index for each public chain from normalized within-repertoire ranks of inferred template counts. Generation probabilities in a later analysis came from a VDJ recombination model fitted to out-of-frame rearrangements, and those results were checked against IGoR. In a later analysis, hypergeometric tests were used to score TCR-TCR, TCR-HLA and TCR-CMV co-occurrence, with a repertoire-size bias correction applied to TCR pairs. To estimate false discovery rates, a later analysis permuted the HLA or CMV assignments 20 times. A later analysis grouped co-occurring TCRs with DBSCAN, adding TCRdist sequence similarity when clustering within HLA-allele-positive subsets. For co-occurrence clustering, repertoires with fewer than 30,000 or more than 120,000 public chains were excluded, along with roughly 5 repertoires with anomalous nucleotide sharing. Not all clones reach the TCRdb copy of this immuneACCESS table, which keeps in-frame sequences only. Checked studies attribute under half of the gap to unresolved V genes and leave the rest unexplained. Clonal size and the V and J genes are those of that table, whereas D and trimming came from the DNA. This sample gives 110,000 or so clones in total; roughly four fifths of them show up just once. The ten largest make up around 15% of the sample.

As regards this clone: It has no known antigen specificity. Within one base of it there is no much larger clone, and no base qualities were kept.

This TCR was recovered from a man in his fifties or sixties in good health and CMV-seropositive. The chain links TRBV9 with TRBJ1-1, with the D gene too uncertain to name. The sample consisted of PBMCs. The bases are TGTGCCAGCAGCCCCACCGGAGGTGTCACTGAAGCTTTCTTT. The resulting protein is CASSPTGGVTEAFF.